Listed below are T cell receptor beta chains from one sample, sequenced in a study of yellow fever vaccine responses in identical twins. In TCRdb, the RT-PCR reads were re-called with MiXCR into one record per CDR3 protein. This table holds around 900 distinct CDR3 sequences, 84% found once. Here the sequenced sample was T cells from blood (PBMCs), unsorted or a sorted subset (not recorded which), taken before or after yellow fever vaccination (not recorded which). These receptors were taken from a woman aged 18-30 years who received the yellow fever vaccine. Both conserved end residues are part of each CDR3. The D gene is left open where the match is weak. Clone size is not always given. Where it is, it says once, few, many or a class for expanded clones.

-,-,TRBJ1-1,TRBV10-3,CAISDSAEAFF,TGTGCCATCAGTGATTCGGCTGAAGCTTTCTTT
-,-,TRBJ2-2,TRBV12-3/TRBV12-4,CASRSTQGAGELFF,TGTGCCAGCAGAAGTACCCAGGGTGCCGGGGAGCTGTTTTTT
-,-,TRBJ1-5,TRBV4-2,CASSQDRFGLSRDQHF,TGTGCCAGCAGCCAAGATCGGTTCGGTCTGAGCCGGGACCAGCATTTT
once,-,TRBJ2-2,TRBV29-1,CSITENTGELFF,TGCAGCATAACAGAGAACACCGGGGAGCTGTTTTTT
once,-,TRBJ2-7,TRBV4-1,CASSPSWGRFSYEQYF,TGCGCCAGCAGCCCTTCTTGGGGACGCTTCTCCTACGAGCAGTACTTC
-,TRBD2,TRBJ2-2,TRBV6-1,CASSQGLAGGTGELFF,TGTGCCAGCAGTCAAGGACTAGCGGGAGGCACCGGGGAGCTGTTTTTT
-,-,TRBJ1-2,TRBV2,CASRPSVGAGYTF,TGTGCCAGCAGACCCTCGGTCGGAGCGGGCTACACCTTC
-,-,TRBJ1-1,TRBV11-2,CASSLVGGNTEAFF,TGTGCCAGCAGCTTAGTAGGGGGGAACACTGAAGCTTTCTTT
-,TRBD1,TRBJ1-1,TRBV12-3/TRBV12-4,CASTKTGVTEAFF,TGTGCCAGCACCAAGACAGGGGTTACTGAAGCTTTCTTT
-,-,TRBJ2-1,TRBV5-1,CASSLDPGSSYNEQFF,TGCGCCAGCAGCTTGGACCCGGGAAGCTCCTACAATGAGCAGTTCTTC
few,-,TRBJ1-1,TRBV5-4,CASTPRPNTEAFF,TGTGCCAGCACCCCCCGCCCGAACACTGAAGCTTTCTTT
-,TRBD1,TRBJ1-1,TRBV13,CASSYHDRGNTEAFF,TGTGCCAGCAGCTACCACGACAGGGGAAACACTGAAGCTTTCTTT
-,-,TRBJ2-7,TRBV7-6,CASSHSRLAESYEQYF,TGTGCCAGCAGCCACTCGAGGTTAGCGGAGTCCTACGAGCAGTACTTC
-,TRBD2,TRBJ2-5,TRBV3-1,CASSLGAGLGKETQYF,TGTGCCAGCAGCCTGGGAGCTGGACTAGGGAAAGAGACCCAGTACTTC
few,-,TRBJ1-1,TRBV20-1,CGGPMNTEAFF,TGCGGGGGACCCATGAACACTGAAGCTTTCTTT
-,-,TRBJ2-1,TRBV7-9,CASSFSDSAYNEQFF,TGTGCCAGCAGCTTTTCCGACAGCGCATACAATGAGCAGTTCTTC
-,-,TRBJ1-1,TRBV12-3/TRBV12-4,CASSLRGLGAFF,TGTGCCAGCAGTCTACGGGGTCTGGGAGCTTTCTTT
-,-,TRBJ2-1,TRBV20-1,CSAWYNEQFF,TGCAGTGCTTGGTACAATGAGCAGTTCTTC
-,-,TRBJ2-5,TRBV7-6,CASRAYQETQYF,TGTGCCAGCAGGGCGTACCAAGAGACCCAGTACTTC
once,-,TRBJ2-2,TRBV10-1,CASSRNTGELFF,TGCGCCAGCAGTAGGAACACCGGGGAGCTGTTTTTT
-,-,TRBJ1-3,TRBV4-1,CASSQPTRISGNTIYF,TGCGCCAGCAGCCAACCTACTAGGATCTCTGGAAACACCATATATTTT
-,-,TRBJ2-5,TRBV6-5,CASSYGGRETQYF,TGTGCCAGCAGTTACGGGGGGAGGGAGACCCAGTACTTC
-,-,TRBJ2-7,TRBV11-2,CASSTLRGSTEQYF,TGTGCCAGCAGCACCCTTAGAGGCTCTACCGAGCAGTACTTC
few,-,TRBJ1-2,TRBV10-1,CASSRALDYGYTF,TGCGCCAGTAGCAGGGCTTTGGACTATGGCTACACCTTC
-,TRBD1,TRBJ1-1,TRBV11-3,CASSSQGVRTEAFF,TGTGCCAGCAGCTCACAGGGGGTCAGGACTGAAGCTTTCTTT
-,-,TRBJ2-2,TRBV28,CASTAVNRLNIGELFF,TGTGCCAGCACCGCCGTAAACAGGCTTAACATCGGGGAGCTGTTTTTT
-,TRBD2,TRBJ2-3,TRBV20-1,CSASLAGVTDTQYF,TGCAGTGCTAGCCTAGCGGGGGTCACAGATACGCAGTATTTT
-,-,TRBJ2-1,TRBV4-2,CASSQDHAGSSYNEQFF,TGTGCCAGCAGCCAAGATCATGCGGGGAGCTCCTACAATGAGCAGTTCTTC
-,-,TRBJ1-1,TRBV15,CATSNRALNTEAFF,TGTGCCACCAGTAACAGGGCTCTGAACACTGAAGCTTTCTTT
-,TRBD2,TRBJ2-4,TRBV20-1,CSARISGVAKNIQYF,TGCAGTGCTAGAATTAGCGGGGTAGCCAAAAACATTCAGTACTTC
-,-,TRBJ1-5,TRBV10-3,CAISANAEGENRPQHF,TGTGCCATCAGTGCTAACGCTGAGGGGGAGAATCGCCCCCAGCATTTT
-,-,TRBJ2-1,TRBV4-2,CASTIGGTDIYNEQFF,TGTGCCAGCACTATTGGCGGGACAGATATATACAATGAGCAGTTCTTC
-,TRBD1,TRBJ1-5,TRBV12-3/TRBV12-4,CASSLTGSGFSNQPQHF,TGTGCCAGCAGTTTGACAGGGTCAGGATTCAGCAATCAGCCCCAGCATTTT
-,-,TRBJ1-1,TRBV12-3/TRBV12-4,CASSRWGGEGTEAFF,TGTGCCAGCAGTCGATGGGGAGGGGAAGGCACTGAAGCTTTCTTT
few,-,TRBJ1-2,TRBV7-9,CASSFDSVFYGYTF,TGTGCCAGCAGCTTTGACAGCGTTTTCTATGGCTACACCTTC
-,-,TRBJ2-7,TRBV11-2,CASSATTSPRRYEQYF,TGTGCCAGCAGCGCCACCACCAGCCCCAGGAGGTACGAGCAGTACTTC
-,TRBD1,TRBJ1-2,TRBV10-3,CAISEQGAKGYTF,TGTGCCATCAGTGAACAGGGGGCGAAAGGCTACACCTTC
-,-,TRBJ1-1,TRBV7-3,CASSLIRDTEAFF,TGTGCCAGCAGCTTAATCAGGGACACTGAAGCTTTCTTT
-,TRBD2,TRBJ2-7,TRBV5-4,CASSFYPAGLSYEQYF,TGTGCCAGCAGCTTTTACCCAGCGGGGCTGTCCTACGAGCAGTACTTC
-,-,TRBJ1-2,TRBV20-1,CSVPGQTFYGYTF,TGCAGTGTACCGGGACAAACGTTCTATGGCTACACCTTC
-,-,TRBJ2-7,TRBV15,CATSRDRYEQYF,TGTGCCACCAGCAGAGATCGTTACGAGCAGTACTTC
-,-,TRBJ1-1,TRBV10-3,CAISEGQGNTEAFF,TGTGCCATCAGTGAGGGGCAGGGGAACACTGAAGCTTTCTTT
-,TRBD2,TRBJ2-7,TRBV15,CATSRNSGGAYEQYF,TGTGCCACCAGCAGAAATAGCGGGGGTGCCTACGAGCAGTACTTC
-,-,TRBJ1-2,TRBV10-3,CAISETLRDASNYGYTF,TGTGCCATCAGTGAGACGCTCCGGGACGCAAGTAACTATGGCTACACCTTC
-,-,TRBJ2-3,TRBV13,CASSLHSRGDTQYF,TGTGCCAGCAGCTTACACAGCCGAGGGGATACGCAGTATTTT
-,-,TRBJ2-1,TRBV11-3,CASSPGDILYNEQFF,TGTGCCAGCAGCCCTGGGGACATTCTCTACAATGAGCAGTTCTTC
-,-,TRBJ1-4,TRBV23-1,CASSQGWNEKLFF,TGCGCCAGCAGTCAGGGGTGGAATGAAAAACTGTTTTTT
-,-,TRBJ2-2,TRBV28,CASSLGTGELFF,TGTGCCAGCAGTTTAGGCACCGGGGAGCTGTTTTTT